This T cell receptor beta chain was identified during a study of control samples from healthy donors and cancer patients. V lost 3 bases and J lost 15; bases outside the gene matches: 8. This CDR3 has 14 amino acids. The germline CDR1 and CDR2 sequences are LGHNA and YSLEER. Assay: immunoSEQ multiplex PCR; the TCRdb copy retains only in-frame clones and omits some. The repertoire holds roughly 100,000 clones, with around 86% as singletons. Sequences were obtained from blood. The V gene is TRBV4-3, the J gene TRBJ2-1, with TRBD2 identical over 13 bases. This TCR derives from a woman between 45 and 65 years old in good health. CDR3 DNA: TGCGCCAGCAGCCAGGATATGACTAGCGGGAGGACGTTCTTC. Protein sequence: CASSQDMTSGRTFF.